This entry describes one T cell receptor beta chain. These data belong to a study of cytomegalovirus exposure and HLA in healthy donors. This CDR3 region has 13 residues. Trimming pared 2 bases from V and 4 bases from J, leaving 11 bases between. Germline V gene lookup returns CDR1 GTSNPN and CDR2 SVGIG (reference sequence). The PCR ran on 60 Vbeta and 13 Jbeta primers. TCRdb's table, derived via immunoSEQ multiplex PCR, lists solely in-frame clones and lacks some. The sample has under 70,000 clones, roughly 71% seen once. This sequence joins TRBV30 and TRBJ1-1; D gene uncertain. Sequencing was performed on PBMCs. This TCR came from a middle-aged man in good health and CMV-seropositive. In nucleotides, the CDR3 is TGTGCCTGGAGTAAGTCCCGGGGCACTGAAGCTTTCTTT. This codes for CAWSKSRGTEAFF.